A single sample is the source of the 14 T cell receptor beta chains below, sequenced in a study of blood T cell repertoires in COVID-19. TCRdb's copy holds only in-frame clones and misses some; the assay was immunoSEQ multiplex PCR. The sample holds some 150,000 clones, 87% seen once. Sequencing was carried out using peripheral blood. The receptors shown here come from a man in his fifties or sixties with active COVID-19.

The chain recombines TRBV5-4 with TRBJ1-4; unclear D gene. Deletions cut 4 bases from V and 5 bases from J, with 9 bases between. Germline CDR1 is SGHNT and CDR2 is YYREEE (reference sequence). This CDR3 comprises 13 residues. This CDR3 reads CASSRTLNEKLFF. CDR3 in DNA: TGTGCCAGCAGCAGAACTCTCAATGAAAAACTGTTTTTT. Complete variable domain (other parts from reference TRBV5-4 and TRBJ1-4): ETGVTQSPTHLIKTRGQQVTLRCSSQSGHNTVSWYQQALGQGPQFIFQYYREEENGRGNFPPRFSGLQFPNYSSELNVNALELDDSALYLCASSRTLNEKLFFGSGTQLSVL.

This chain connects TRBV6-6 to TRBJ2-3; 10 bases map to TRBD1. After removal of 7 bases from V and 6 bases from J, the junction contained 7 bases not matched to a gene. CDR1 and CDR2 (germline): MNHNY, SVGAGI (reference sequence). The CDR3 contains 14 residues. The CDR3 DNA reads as TGTGCCAGCACTTTGACAGGGGGCAGGGATACGCAGTATTTT. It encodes CASTLTGGRDTQYF.

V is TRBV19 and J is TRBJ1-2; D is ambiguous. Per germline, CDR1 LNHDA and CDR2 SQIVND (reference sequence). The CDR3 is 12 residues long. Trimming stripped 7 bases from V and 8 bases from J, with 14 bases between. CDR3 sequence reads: CASIGGNWGYTF. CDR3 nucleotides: TGTGCCAGTATCGGAGGGAACTGGGGCTACACCTTC.

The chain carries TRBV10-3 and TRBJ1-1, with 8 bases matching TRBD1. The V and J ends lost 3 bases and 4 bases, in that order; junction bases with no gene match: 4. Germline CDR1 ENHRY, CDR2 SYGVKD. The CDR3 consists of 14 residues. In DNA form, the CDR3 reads TGTGCCATCAGTGAAGACAGGGGAGGCACTGAAGCTTTCTTT. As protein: CAISEDRGGTEAFF.

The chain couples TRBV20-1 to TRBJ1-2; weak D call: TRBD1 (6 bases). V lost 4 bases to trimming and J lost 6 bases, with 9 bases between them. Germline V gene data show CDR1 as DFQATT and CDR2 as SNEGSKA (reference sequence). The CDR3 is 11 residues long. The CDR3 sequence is CSAMNRDGYTF. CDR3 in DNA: TGCAGTGCTATGAACAGGGATGGCTACACCTTC.

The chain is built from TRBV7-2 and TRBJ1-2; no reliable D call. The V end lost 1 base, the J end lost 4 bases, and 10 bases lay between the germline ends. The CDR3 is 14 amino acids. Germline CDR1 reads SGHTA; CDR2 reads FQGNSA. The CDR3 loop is CASSLDYTSYGYTF. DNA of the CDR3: TGTGCCAGCAGCTTAGATTACACCAGCTATGGCTACACCTTC.

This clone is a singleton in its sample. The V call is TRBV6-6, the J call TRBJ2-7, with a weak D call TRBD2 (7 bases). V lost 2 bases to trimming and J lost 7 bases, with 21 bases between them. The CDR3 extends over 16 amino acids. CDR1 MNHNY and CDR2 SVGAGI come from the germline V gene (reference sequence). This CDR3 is CASSYKVGGRFGEQYF. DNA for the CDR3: TGTGCCAGCAGTTACAAAGTGGGGGGGCGCTTTGGTGAGCAGTACTTC.

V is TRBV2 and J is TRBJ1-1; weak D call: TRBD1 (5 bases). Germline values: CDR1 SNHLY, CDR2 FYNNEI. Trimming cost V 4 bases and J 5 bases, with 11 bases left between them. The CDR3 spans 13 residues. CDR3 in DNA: TGTGCCAGCAGTGGGAGCAGGGAAACTGAAGCTTTCTTT. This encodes CASSGSRETEAFF.

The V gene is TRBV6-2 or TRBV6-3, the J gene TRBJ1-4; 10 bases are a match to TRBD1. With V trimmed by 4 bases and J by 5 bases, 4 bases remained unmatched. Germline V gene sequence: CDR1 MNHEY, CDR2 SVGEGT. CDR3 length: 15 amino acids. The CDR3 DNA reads TGTGCCAGCAGTTGGGGACAGGGGCGGAATGAAAAACTGTTTTTT. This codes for CASSWGQGRNEKLFF.

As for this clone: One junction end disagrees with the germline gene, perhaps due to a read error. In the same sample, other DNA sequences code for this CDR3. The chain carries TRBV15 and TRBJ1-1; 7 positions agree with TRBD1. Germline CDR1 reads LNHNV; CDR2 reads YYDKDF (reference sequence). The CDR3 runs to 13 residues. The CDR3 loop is CATSPHRGTEAFF. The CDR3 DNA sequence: TGTGCCACCAGCCCCCACAGGGGTACTGAAGCCTTCTTT.

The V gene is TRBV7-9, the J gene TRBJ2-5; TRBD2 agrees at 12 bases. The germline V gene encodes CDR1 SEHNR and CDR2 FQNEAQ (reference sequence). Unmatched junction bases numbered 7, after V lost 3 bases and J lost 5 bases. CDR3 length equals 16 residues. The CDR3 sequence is CASSLGLAGGPETQYF. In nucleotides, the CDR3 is TGTGCCAGCAGCTTGGGGCTAGCGGGGGGGCCCGAGACCCAGTACTTC.

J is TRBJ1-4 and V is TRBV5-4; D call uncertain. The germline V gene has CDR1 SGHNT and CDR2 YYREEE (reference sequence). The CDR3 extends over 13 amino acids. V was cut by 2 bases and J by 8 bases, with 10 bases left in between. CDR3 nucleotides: TGTGCCAGCAGCTTCGAAAATCGGGAAAAACTGTTTTTT. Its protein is CASSFENREKLFF.

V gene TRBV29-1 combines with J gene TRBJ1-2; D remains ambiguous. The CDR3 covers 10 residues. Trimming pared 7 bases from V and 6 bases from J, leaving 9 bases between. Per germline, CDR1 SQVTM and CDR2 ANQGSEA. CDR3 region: CSAGPNGYTF. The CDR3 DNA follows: TGCAGCGCCGGCCCCAATGGCTACACCTTC.

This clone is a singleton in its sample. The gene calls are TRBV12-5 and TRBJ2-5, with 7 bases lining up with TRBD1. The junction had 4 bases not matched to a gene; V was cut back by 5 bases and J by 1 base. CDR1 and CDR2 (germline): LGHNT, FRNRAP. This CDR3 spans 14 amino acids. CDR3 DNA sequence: TGTGCTAGTGGTCCCAGGACAGGCCAAGAGACCCAGTACTTC. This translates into CASGPRTGQETQYF.